These T cell receptor beta chains were read from a single sample in a study of shared clonotypes between healthy human individuals. TCRdb keeps only in-frame clones here, not all; method: immunoSEQ multiplex PCR. This sample has about 1,800,000 clones, with roughly 95% found just once. Sequenced material: naive CD8+ T cells sorted from blood. These receptors came from a man aged 18 to 29 in good health. Each CDR3 is given with its conserved first and last residue. A D gene is named only where the DNA matches it firmly. Only some rows state a clone size, as once, few, many or a class for expanded clones.

j_gene: TRBJ2-2
abundance: -
d_gene: TRBD2
v_gene: TRBV7-9
CDR3aa: CASSASGRETGELFF
CDR3nt: TGTGCCAGCAGCGCCAGCGGGAGAGAAACCGGGGAGCTGTTTTTT

j_gene: TRBJ2-7
abundance: -
d_gene: TRBD1
v_gene: TRBV18
CDR3aa: CASSPPTGGSGYEQYF
CDR3nt: TGTGCCAGCTCACCACCGACAGGGGGCTCTGGTTACGAGCAGTACTTC

j_gene: TRBJ2-5
abundance: -
d_gene: TRBD1
v_gene: TRBV2
CDR3aa: CASSGVGTGGGETQYF
CDR3nt: TGTGCCAGCAGTGGGGTTGGGACAGGGGGCGGAGAGACCCAGTACTTC

j_gene: TRBJ2-2
abundance: -
d_gene: TRBD1
v_gene: TRBV5-6
CDR3aa: CASSLGDRGLDTGELFF
CDR3nt: TGTGCCAGCAGCTTGGGGGACAGGGGGCTTGACACCGGGGAGCTGTTTTTT

j_gene: TRBJ2-7
abundance: -
d_gene: -
v_gene: TRBV9
CDR3aa: CASSPGQIYEQYF
CDR3nt: TGTGCCAGCAGCCCGGGACAAATTTACGAGCAGTACTTC

j_gene: TRBJ1-1
abundance: -
d_gene: -
v_gene: TRBV28
CDR3aa: CASSLDGTEAFF
CDR3nt: TGTGCCAGCAGCCTCGATGGCACTGAAGCTTTCTTT

j_gene: TRBJ2-7
abundance: -
d_gene: TRBD2
v_gene: TRBV10-3
CDR3aa: CAISESLLAGVHEQYF
CDR3nt: TGTGCCATCAGTGAGTCGCTGCTAGCGGGAGTCCACGAGCAGTACTTC

j_gene: TRBJ1-3
abundance: -
d_gene: -
v_gene: TRBV15
CDR3aa: CATSRDLSAGNTIYF
CDR3nt: TGTGCCACCAGCAGAGATCTGAGTGCGGGAAACACCATATATTTT

j_gene: TRBJ2-7
abundance: -
d_gene: TRBD2
v_gene: TRBV13
CDR3aa: CASSLGDSGRPYEQYF
CDR3nt: TGTGCCAGCAGCTTAGGGGATAGCGGGCGACCCTACGAGCAGTACTTC

j_gene: TRBJ1-1
abundance: -
d_gene: TRBD1
v_gene: TRBV6-5
CDR3aa: CASSYSGTGVTEAFF
CDR3nt: TGTGCCAGCAGTTACTCCGGGACAGGGGTCACTGAAGCTTTCTTT

j_gene: TRBJ2-3
abundance: -
d_gene: TRBD1
v_gene: TRBV5-4
CDR3aa: CASSFAGGAGTQYF
CDR3nt: TGTGCCAGCAGCTTTGCAGGGGGCGCGGGCACGCAGTATTTT

j_gene: TRBJ1-2
abundance: -
d_gene: -
v_gene: TRBV4-3
CDR3aa: CASSQTTGLEDYGYTF
CDR3nt: TGCGCCAGCAGCCAAACGACAGGTTTGGAAGACTATGGCTACACCTTC

j_gene: TRBJ2-3
abundance: -
d_gene: TRBD2
v_gene: TRBV4-2
CDR3aa: CASSEEVGLAPIAQYF
CDR3nt: TGTGCCAGCAGCGAAGAGGTGGGACTAGCTCCGATTGCGCAGTATTTT

j_gene: TRBJ1-5
abundance: -
d_gene: -
v_gene: TRBV27
CDR3aa: CASSLNGFDSNQPQHF
CDR3nt: TGTGCCAGCAGTTTAAATGGATTTGATAGCAATCAGCCCCAGCATTTT

j_gene: TRBJ1-4
abundance: once
d_gene: -
v_gene: TRBV6-5
CDR3aa: CASSYAGSEKLFF
CDR3nt: TGTGCCAGCAGTTACGCAGGATCTGAAAAACTGTTTTTT

j_gene: TRBJ2-7
abundance: once
d_gene: -
v_gene: TRBV5-1
CDR3aa: CASTLYGIADSPEQYF
CDR3nt: TGCGCCAGCACCCTCTACGGGATAGCTGATTCCCCCGAGCAGTACTTC

j_gene: TRBJ2-3
abundance: -
d_gene: TRBD2
v_gene: TRBV9
CDR3aa: CASSVGAGVDTQYF
CDR3nt: TGTGCCAGCAGCGTAGGAGCGGGAGTAGATACGCAGTATTTT

j_gene: TRBJ2-3
abundance: -
d_gene: -
v_gene: TRBV27
CDR3aa: CASSFLGGTDTQYF
CDR3nt: TGTGCCAGCAGTTTTCTGGGCGGCACAGATACGCAGTATTTT

j_gene: TRBJ2-7
abundance: -
d_gene: -
v_gene: TRBV6-6
CDR3aa: CASSYDFSVPYEQYF
CDR3nt: TGTGCCAGCAGTTACGATTTTTCGGTTCCCTACGAGCAGTACTTC

j_gene: TRBJ1-3
abundance: -
d_gene: TRBD1
v_gene: TRBV28
CDR3aa: CASRGTGELPGNTIYF
CDR3nt: TGTGCCAGCCGGGGGACAGGGGAACTCCCTGGAAACACCATATATTTT

j_gene: TRBJ2-1
abundance: -
d_gene: -
v_gene: TRBV28
CDR3aa: CASSLDGSSYNEQFF
CDR3nt: TGTGCCAGCAGCTTGGACGGTAGCTCCTACAATGAGCAGTTCTTC

j_gene: TRBJ2-7
abundance: -
d_gene: -
v_gene: TRBV2
CDR3aa: CASTHVGLPSYEQYF
CDR3nt: TGTGCCAGCACGCATGTAGGACTACCCTCCTACGAGCAGTACTTC

j_gene: TRBJ1-2
abundance: -
d_gene: -
v_gene: TRBV11-2
CDR3aa: CASRSLEPGEIHGYTF
CDR3nt: TGTGCCAGCCGGAGCTTAGAACCAGGGGAAATCCATGGCTACACCTTC

j_gene: TRBJ2-3
abundance: -
d_gene: -
v_gene: TRBV7-2
CDR3aa: CASSLSTFSTDTQYF
CDR3nt: TGTGCCAGCAGCCTCTCTACGTTTAGCACAGATACGCAGTATTTT

j_gene: TRBJ1-4
abundance: -
d_gene: -
v_gene: TRBV4-1
CDR3aa: CASSIGQTNEKLFF
CDR3nt: TGCGCCAGCAGCATAGGTCAGACTAATGAAAAACTGTTTTTT

j_gene: TRBJ2-5
abundance: -
d_gene: TRBD2
v_gene: TRBV12-5
CDR3aa: CASGPGLAGEETQYF
CDR3nt: TGTGCTAGTGGCCCGGGACTAGCGGGGGAGGAGACCCAGTACTTC

j_gene: TRBJ2-5
abundance: -
d_gene: TRBD2
v_gene: TRBV7-8
CDR3aa: CASSAGGQRETQYF
CDR3nt: TGTGCCAGCAGCGCGGGGGGGCAGCGAGAGACCCAGTACTTC

j_gene: TRBJ2-5
abundance: -
d_gene: -
v_gene: TRBV11-2
CDR3aa: CASSAEPRETQYF
CDR3nt: TGTGCCAGCAGCGCGGAACCCAGGGAGACCCAGTACTTC

j_gene: TRBJ1-2
abundance: -
d_gene: -
v_gene: TRBV29-1
CDR3aa: CSVEGQVNYGYTF
CDR3nt: TGCAGCGTTGAGGGGCAGGTTAACTATGGCTACACCTTC

j_gene: TRBJ2-7
abundance: -
d_gene: -
v_gene: TRBV7-9
CDR3aa: CASSLGLHEQYF
CDR3nt: TGTGCCAGCAGCTTAGGGCTCCACGAGCAGTACTTC